Below, 3 T cell receptor beta chains from the same sample are listed, as sequenced in a study of blood T cells in healthy people across ages (dated by TCRdb to the mid-2010s). Libraries were constructed by 5' RACE. The sample was run on an Illumina HiSeq 2500. The second PCR ran for roughly 7 to 12 cycles and used a J-beta primer mix along with a sample-barcoded 5' primer. TCRdb redid the processing of the public reads, applying fastp at Q25 and MiXCR, and retained in-frame beta chains. A single entry per CDR3 protein holds the most common genes and DNA from its merged rows. A total of approximately 800,000 distinct CDR3 sequences appear in this sample, 25% of them only once. The ten largest account for approximately 3.7% of the sample. These same records also appear under a second study, on T cells of mothers and their children.

The sequencing input was blood. These receptors all stem from a boy younger than 18 in good health.

This clonotype was seen only a few times. V gene TRBV5-1 combines with J gene TRBJ2-7; TRBD2 aligns across 11 bases. This CDR3 has 15 residues. Germline trimming cut 4 bases from V and 3 bases from J; bases unmatched to any gene: 6. Germline assignment: CDR1 SGHRS and CDR2 YFSETQ. CDR3 nucleotides: TGCGCCAGCAGCCTGACTAGCGGGAACAACTACGAGCAGTACTTC. Translating it yields CASSLTSGNNYEQYF.

This chain links TRBV7-9 with TRBJ2-3; D uncertain. The CDR3 spans 16 residues. Trimming stripped 1 base from V and 0 bases from J, with 11 bases between. CDR1 and CDR2 from the germline V gene are SEHNR and FQNEAQ (reference sequence). This CDR3 is CASSLGQWSSTDTQYF. CDR3 DNA sequence: TGTGCCAGCAGCTTAGGACAATGGTCTAGCACAGATACGCAGTATTTT.

This clonotype has just one count. The V gene is TRBV3-1, the J gene TRBJ2-1, with 11 bases identical to TRBD2. The V gene end was trimmed by 4 bases and the J gene end by 7 bases; junction bases not matched to a gene: 9. The germline V gene has CDR1 LGHDT and CDR2 YNNKEL (reference sequence). There are 16 residues in the CDR3. The CDR3 DNA reads as TGTGCCAGCAGCCCCACACTAGCGGGAGCGAGGAATGAGCAGTTCTTC. It yields the protein CASSPTLAGARNEQFF.